The 12 T cell receptor beta chains given below trace back to one sample, sequenced in a study of shared clonotypes between healthy human individuals. TCRdb keeps only in-frame clones here, not all; method: immunoSEQ multiplex PCR. The table records approximately 1.4 million clones, 98% of them present only once. Sequences were obtained from naive CD4+ T cells sorted from blood. Regarding subset: CD45RA+ positively selected. These TCRs come from a man aged 25-40 years in good health.

The V call is TRBV9, the J call TRBJ2-1; maybe TRBD2 (5 bases). The CDR3 is 14 amino acids. Germline CDR1 reads SGDLS; CDR2 reads YYNGEE. Between the trimmed V and J ends, which lost 4 bases and 8 bases, there was a span of 16 bases. CDR3 in amino acids: CASSNGAVGHEQFF. CDR3 nucleotide sequence: TGTGCCAGCAGCAACGGAGCGGTTGGCCATGAGCAGTTCTTC. Based on the CDR3 plus reference TRBV9 and TRBJ2-1, the full variable domain is DSGVTQTPKHLITATGQRVTLRCSPRSGDLSVYWYQQSLDQGLQFLIQYYNGEERAKGNILERFSAQQFPDLHSELNLSSLELGDSALYFCASSNGAVGHEQFFGPGTRLTVL.

This chain joins TRBV5-4 and TRBJ1-1, with D unresolved. Trimming cost V 2 bases and J 1 base, with 9 bases left between them. The CDR3 length is 14 residues. Germline values: CDR1 SGHNT, CDR2 YYREEE (reference sequence). The CDR3 DNA is TGTGCCAGCAGCTTTTTGGAGGGGAACACTGAAGCTTTCTTT. Its translation: CASSFLEGNTEAFF. Looking up the rest from reference TRBV5-4 and TRBJ1-1 gives the full variable domain: ETGVTQSPTHLIKTRGQQVTLRCSSQSGHNTVSWYQQALGQGPQFIFQYYREEENGRGNFPPRFSGLQFPNYSSELNVNALELDDSALYLCASSFLEGNTEAFFGQGTRLTVV.

As DNA, the CDR3 is TGTGCCAGCCGTGGCGGGGGGCAATCCTACAATGAGCAGTTCTTC. Its translation: CASRGGGQSYNEQFF. The J gene is TRBJ2-1, the V gene TRBV2; 8 nucleotides line up with TRBD2. Germline V gene data show CDR1 as SNHLY and CDR2 as FYNNEI. J gave up 1 base and V 8 bases, and 7 bases lay outside the gene matches. There are 15 residues in the CDR3. Variable domain in full (rest from reference TRBV2 and TRBJ2-1): EPEVTQTPSHQVTQMGQEVILRCVPISNHLYFYWYRQILGQKVEFLVSFYNNEISEKSEIFDDQFSVERPDGSNFTLKIRSTKLEDSAMYFCASRGGGQSYNEQFFGPGTRLTVL.

The V gene is TRBV6-1, the J gene TRBJ2-2; 11 nucleotides align to TRBD2. V dropped 4 bases and J dropped 6; count of bases not matched to a gene: 7. The CDR3 spans 16 residues. Per the germline V gene, CDR1 is MNHNS and CDR2 is SASEGT. The CDR3 coding sequence is TGTGCCAGCAGTGGGATTAGCGGGAGGGCCTCCGGGGAGCTGTTTTTT. Protein sequence: CASSGISGRASGELFF.

This chain links TRBV10-3 with TRBJ2-7, with a tentative D call TRBD1 (7 bases). The germline V gene has CDR1 ENHRY and CDR2 SYGVKD. Trimming took off 8 bases at V and 4 bases at J, with 27 bases between the two ends. This CDR3 comprises 17 residues. CDR3 DNA sequence: TGTGCCATCGCTCAGGCTGCTTCGCGGCAGGGGGGTTACGAGCAGTACTTC. As protein: CAIAQAASRQGGYEQYF.

This chain joins TRBV5-1 and TRBJ1-1, with TRBD1 matching 9 bases. The CDR3 totals 18 residues. Looked up from germline, CDR1 is SGHRS and CDR2 is YFSETQ. The junction had 12 bases not matched to a gene; V was cut back by 3 bases and J by 0 bases. The CDR3 loop reads CASSWDEDRGLMNTEAFF. The CDR3, as DNA: TGCGCCAGCAGCTGGGACGAGGACAGGGGTTTAATGAACACTGAAGCTTTCTTT.

The V and J genes are TRBV28 and TRBJ2-2; 9 nucleotides align to TRBD2. Germline-derived CDR1 and CDR2 are MDHEN and SYDVKM. The CDR3 consists of 15 residues. V was pared by 6 bases and J by 5 bases, with 7 bases of the junction left unmatched. CDR3 region: CASSLSGSWTGELFF. The CDR3 DNA reads TGTGCCAGCAGCCTTAGCGGGAGTTGGACCGGGGAGCTGTTTTTT.

Remarks on this clone: This sample also contains other DNA sequences that code for the same CDR3. The chain joins TRBV9 to TRBJ2-1, with D possibly TRBD1 on 5 matching bases. The germline V and J ends were trimmed by 0 bases and 4 bases, with 8 bases remaining between them. The germline gives CDR1 SGDLS, CDR2 YYNGEE. The CDR3 length is 14 residues. The CDR3 nucleotides read TGTGCCAGCAGCGTAGGGGGCGGTTACAATGAGCAGTTCTTC. This encodes CASSVGGGYNEQFF. Looking up the rest from reference TRBV9 and TRBJ2-1 gives the full variable domain: DSGVTQTPKHLITATGQRVTLRCSPRSGDLSVYWYQQSLDQGLQFLIQYYNGEERAKGNILERFSAQQFPDLHSELNLSSLELGDSALYFCASSVGGGYNEQFFGPGTRLTVL.

The chain employs TRBV7-9 and TRBJ2-7; 11 nucleotides match TRBD1. CDR1 and CDR2 from the germline V gene are SEHNR and FQNEAQ (reference sequence). The CDR3 has 15 residues. Unmatched junction bases numbered 5, after V lost 5 bases and J lost 2 bases. CDR3 amino acids: CASSPGQGATYEQYF. The CDR3 DNA reads TGTGCCAGCAGCCCCGGACAGGGGGCAACCTACGAGCAGTACTTC.

For the CDR3, the DNA is TGTGCCAGCAGCCAAGGGGTTTCCGGAAACACCATATATTTT. The encoded protein is CASSQGVSGNTIYF. The genes are TRBV14 and TRBJ1-3; no clear D gene. Germline loops: CDR1 SGHDN, CDR2 FVKESK. Trimming took 1 base from V and 4 from J, leaving 8 bases between them. The CDR3 runs 14 residues.

Comment on this clone: The sample contains more than one DNA sequence encoding this CDR3. The chain has TRBV5-4 and TRBJ1-5; D gene ambiguous. CDR1 SGHNT and CDR2 YYREEE come from the germline V gene (reference sequence). The V gene lost 0 bases and the J gene lost 0 bases, with 7 bases spanning the gap. This CDR3 has 15 residues. CDR3 protein: CASSLGGNSNQPQHF. Written as DNA, the CDR3 is TGTGCCAGCAGCTTGGGCGGTAATAGCAATCAGCCCCAGCATTTT.

The V gene is TRBV5-1, the J gene TRBJ2-1, with D unclear. Germline V gene sequence: CDR1 SGHRS, CDR2 YFSETQ. This CDR3 is 15 amino acids long. V dropped 0 bases and J dropped 7 bases, with 14 bases sitting between them. The chain's CDR3 is CASSLGYGPQNEQFF. The DNA of the CDR3 is TGCGCCAGCAGCTTGGGGTACGGGCCACAGAATGAGCAGTTCTTC.